The entry below gives a single T cell receptor (beta chain) sequence along with its context. The antigen is unknown. This record comes from a study of OX40 agonist ivuxolimab in advanced cancers. Study background: Earlier treatment with anti-PD-1, anti-PD-L1 or anti-CTLA-4 was permitted, and about 40% had received some. Notes on the study in general: Among some nonresponders, normalized T-cell clonal expansion was also low.

Generated by immunoSEQ multiplex PCR, the TCRdb table keeps only in-frame clones and is missing some. The sample contains fewer than 95,000 clones, 75% to 95% of which appear only once. V lost 4 bases and J 0 bases, leaving 10 bases between the germline ends. The CDR3 is 15 residues long. CDR1 and CDR2 (germline): KGHSH, LQKENI. The genes are TRBV18 and TRBJ1-5; no firm D call. This TCR came from an adult with an advanced solid tumor such as melanoma, head and neck, liver or kidney cancer. The sample was CD4+ or CD8+ T cells sorted from blood, taken in a trial of the OX40 agonist ivuxolimab. The CDR3 spells CASSRSEGSNQPQHF. CDR3 coding DNA: TGTGCCAGCTCACGTAGCGAGGGTAGCAATCAGCCCCAGCATTTT.